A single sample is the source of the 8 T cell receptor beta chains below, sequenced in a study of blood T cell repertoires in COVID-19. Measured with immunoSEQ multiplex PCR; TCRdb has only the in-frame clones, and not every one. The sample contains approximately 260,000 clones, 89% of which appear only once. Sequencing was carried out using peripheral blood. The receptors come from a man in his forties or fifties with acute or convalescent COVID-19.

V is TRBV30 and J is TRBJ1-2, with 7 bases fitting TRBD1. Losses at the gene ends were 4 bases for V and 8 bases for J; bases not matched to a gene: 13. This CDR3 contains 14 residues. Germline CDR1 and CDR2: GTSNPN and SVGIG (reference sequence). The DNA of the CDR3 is TGTGCCTGGAAGTTGACAGGGACCTACAGCGGCTACACCTTC. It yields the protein CAWKLTGTYSGYTF. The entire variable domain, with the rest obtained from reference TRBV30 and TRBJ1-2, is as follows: SQTIHQWPATLVQPVGSPLSLECTVEGTSNPNLYWYRQAAGRGLQLLFYSVGIGQISSEVPQNLSASRPQDRQFILSSKKLLLSDSGFYLCAWKLTGTYSGYTFGSGTRLTVV.

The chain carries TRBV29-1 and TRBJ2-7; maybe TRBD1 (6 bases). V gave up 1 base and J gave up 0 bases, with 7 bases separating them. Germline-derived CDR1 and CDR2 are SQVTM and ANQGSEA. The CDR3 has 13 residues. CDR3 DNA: TGCAGCGTTGAAGGGACAGCCTCCTACGAGCAGTACTTC. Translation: CSVEGTASYEQYF.

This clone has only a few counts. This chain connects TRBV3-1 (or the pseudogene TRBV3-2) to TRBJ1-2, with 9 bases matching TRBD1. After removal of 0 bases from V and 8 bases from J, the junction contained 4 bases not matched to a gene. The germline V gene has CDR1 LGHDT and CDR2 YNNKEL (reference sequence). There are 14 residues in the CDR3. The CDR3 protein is CASSQETGGRGYTF. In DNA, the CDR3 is TGTGCCAGCAGCCAAGAAACAGGGGGCCGGGGCTACACCTTC.

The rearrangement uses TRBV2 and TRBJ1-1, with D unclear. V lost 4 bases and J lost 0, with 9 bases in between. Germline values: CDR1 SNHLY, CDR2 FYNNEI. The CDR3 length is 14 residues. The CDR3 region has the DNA TGTGCCAGCAGTGGGGCACCTATGAACACTGAAGCTTTCTTT. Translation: CASSGAPMNTEAFF.

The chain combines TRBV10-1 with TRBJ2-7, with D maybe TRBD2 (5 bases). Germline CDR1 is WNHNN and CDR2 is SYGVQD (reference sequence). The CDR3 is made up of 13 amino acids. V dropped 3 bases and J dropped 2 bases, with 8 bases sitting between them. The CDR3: CASSEGGAYEQYF. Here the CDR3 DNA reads TGCGCCAGCAGTGAAGGAGGTGCCTACGAGCAGTACTTC.

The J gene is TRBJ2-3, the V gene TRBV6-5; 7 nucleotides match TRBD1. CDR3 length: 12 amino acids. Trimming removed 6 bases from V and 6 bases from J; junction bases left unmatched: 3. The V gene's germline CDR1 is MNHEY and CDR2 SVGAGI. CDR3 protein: CASSAGGDTQYF. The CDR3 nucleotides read TGTGCCAGCAGCGCAGGGGGTGATACGCAGTATTTT.

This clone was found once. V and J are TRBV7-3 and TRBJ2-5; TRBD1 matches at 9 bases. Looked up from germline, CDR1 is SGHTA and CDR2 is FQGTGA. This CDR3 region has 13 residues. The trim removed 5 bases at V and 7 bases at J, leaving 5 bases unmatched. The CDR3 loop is CASSPMTGGTQYF. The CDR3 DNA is TGTGCCAGCAGCCCCATGACAGGGGGGACCCAGTACTTC.

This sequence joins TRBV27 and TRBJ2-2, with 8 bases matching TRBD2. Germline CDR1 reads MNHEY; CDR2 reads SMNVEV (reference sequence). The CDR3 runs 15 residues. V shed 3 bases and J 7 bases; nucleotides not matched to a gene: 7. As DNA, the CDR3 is TGTGCCAGCAGTTTCCGTGGACTAGCCGGCGGGGAGCTGTTTTTT. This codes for CASSFRGLAGGELFF.